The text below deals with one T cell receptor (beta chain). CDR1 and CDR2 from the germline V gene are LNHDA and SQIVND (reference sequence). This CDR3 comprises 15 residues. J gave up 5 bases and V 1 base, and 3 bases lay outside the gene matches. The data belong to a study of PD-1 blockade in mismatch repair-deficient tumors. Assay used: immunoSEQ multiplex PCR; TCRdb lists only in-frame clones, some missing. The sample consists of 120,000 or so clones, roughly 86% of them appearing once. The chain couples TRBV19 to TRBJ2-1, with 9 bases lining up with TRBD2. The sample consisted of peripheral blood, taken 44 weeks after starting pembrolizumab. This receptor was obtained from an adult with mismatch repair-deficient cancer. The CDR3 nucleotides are TGTGCCAGTAGTATAGGCGGGGGGGGAAACAATGAGCAGTTCTTC. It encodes CASSIGGGGNNEQFF.